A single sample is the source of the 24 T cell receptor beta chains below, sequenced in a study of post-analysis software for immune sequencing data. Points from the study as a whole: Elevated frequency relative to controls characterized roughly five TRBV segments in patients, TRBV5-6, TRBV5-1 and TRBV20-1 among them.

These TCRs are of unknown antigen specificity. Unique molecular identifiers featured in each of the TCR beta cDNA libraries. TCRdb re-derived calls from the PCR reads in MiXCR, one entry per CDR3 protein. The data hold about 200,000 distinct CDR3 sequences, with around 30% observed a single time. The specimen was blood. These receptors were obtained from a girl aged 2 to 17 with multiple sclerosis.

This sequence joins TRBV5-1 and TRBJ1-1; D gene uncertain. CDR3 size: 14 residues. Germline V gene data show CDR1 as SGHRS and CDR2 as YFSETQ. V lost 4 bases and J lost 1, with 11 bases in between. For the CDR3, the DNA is TGCGCCAGCAGCCGTGGGCAGAGGAACACTGAAGCTTTCTTT. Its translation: CASSRGQRNTEAFF.

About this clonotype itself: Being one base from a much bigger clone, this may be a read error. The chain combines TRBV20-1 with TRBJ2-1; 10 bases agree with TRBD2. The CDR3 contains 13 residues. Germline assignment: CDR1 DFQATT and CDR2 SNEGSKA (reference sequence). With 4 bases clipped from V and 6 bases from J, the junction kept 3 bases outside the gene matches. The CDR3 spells CSAKRGGGNEQFF. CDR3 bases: TGCAGTGCTAAGCGGGGGGGCGGCAATGAGCAGTTCTTC.

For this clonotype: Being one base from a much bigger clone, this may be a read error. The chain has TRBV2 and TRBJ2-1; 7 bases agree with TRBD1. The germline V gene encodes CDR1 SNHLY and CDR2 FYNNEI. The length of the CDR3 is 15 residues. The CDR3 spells CTSSSQGDRTNEQFF. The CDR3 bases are TGTACCAGCAGTTCCCAGGGGGACAGAACAAATGAGCAGTTCTTC.

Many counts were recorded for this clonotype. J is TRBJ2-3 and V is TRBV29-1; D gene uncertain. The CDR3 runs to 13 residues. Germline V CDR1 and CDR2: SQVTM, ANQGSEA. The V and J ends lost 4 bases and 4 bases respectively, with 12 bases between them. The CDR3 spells CSVVREKADTQYF. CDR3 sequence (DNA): TGCAGCGTTGTACGAGAGAAAGCAGATACGCAGTATTTT.

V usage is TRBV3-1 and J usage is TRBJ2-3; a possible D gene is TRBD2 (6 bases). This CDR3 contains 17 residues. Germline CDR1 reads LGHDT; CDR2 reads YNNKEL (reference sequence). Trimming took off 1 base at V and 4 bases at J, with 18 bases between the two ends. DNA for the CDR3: TGTGCCAGCAGCCAAGGGCCCGGGCGGGGTCCCTCAGATACGCAGTATTTT. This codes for CASSQGPGRGPSDTQYF.

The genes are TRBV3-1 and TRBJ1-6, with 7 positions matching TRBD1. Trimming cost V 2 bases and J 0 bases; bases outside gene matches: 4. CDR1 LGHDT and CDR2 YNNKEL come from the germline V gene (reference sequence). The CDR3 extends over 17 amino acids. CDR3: CASSQPRGLSYNSPLHF. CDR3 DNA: TGTGCCAGCAGCCAACCTAGGGGGCTCTCCTATAATTCACCCCTCCACTTT.

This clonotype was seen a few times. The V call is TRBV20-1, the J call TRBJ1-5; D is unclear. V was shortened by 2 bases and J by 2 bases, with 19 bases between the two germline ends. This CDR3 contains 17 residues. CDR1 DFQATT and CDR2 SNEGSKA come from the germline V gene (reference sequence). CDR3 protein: CSARSLWPNEGNQPQHF. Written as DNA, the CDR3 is TGCAGTGCTAGAAGCCTTTGGCCTAATGAGGGCAATCAGCCCCAGCATTTT.

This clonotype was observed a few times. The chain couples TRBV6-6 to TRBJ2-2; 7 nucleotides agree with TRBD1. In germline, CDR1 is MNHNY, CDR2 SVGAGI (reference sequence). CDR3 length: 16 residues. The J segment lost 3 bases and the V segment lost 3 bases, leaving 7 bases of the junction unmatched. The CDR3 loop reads CASSYGDSYYTGELFF. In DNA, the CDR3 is TGTGCCAGCAGTTATGGGGACAGCTATTACACCGGGGAGCTGTTTTTT.

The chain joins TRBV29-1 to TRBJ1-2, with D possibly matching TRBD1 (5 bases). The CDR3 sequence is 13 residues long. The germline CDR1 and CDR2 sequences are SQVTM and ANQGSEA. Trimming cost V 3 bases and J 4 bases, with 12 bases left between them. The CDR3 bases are TGCAGCGTTGAGTCAGGGAGGATCTATGGCTACACCTTC. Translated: CSVESGRIYGYTF. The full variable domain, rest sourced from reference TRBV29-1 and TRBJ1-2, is SAVISQKPSRDICQRGTSLTIQCQVDSQVTMMFWYRQQPGQSLTLIATANQGSEATYESGFVIDKFPISRPNLTFSTLTVSNMSPEDSSIYLCSVESGRIYGYTFGSGTRLTVV.

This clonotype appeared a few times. The CDR3 is CATSSGERPVGDEQFF. CDR3 in DNA: TGTGCCACCAGCAGCGGAGAGAGACCAGTCGGGGATGAGCAGTTCTTC. The rearrangement links TRBV15 to TRBJ2-1; tentatively, D is TRBD2 (5 bases). The germline CDR1 and CDR2 sequences are LNHNV and YYDKDF (reference sequence). The CDR3 runs to 16 residues. V was shortened by 3 bases and J by 8 bases, with 20 bases between the two germline ends.

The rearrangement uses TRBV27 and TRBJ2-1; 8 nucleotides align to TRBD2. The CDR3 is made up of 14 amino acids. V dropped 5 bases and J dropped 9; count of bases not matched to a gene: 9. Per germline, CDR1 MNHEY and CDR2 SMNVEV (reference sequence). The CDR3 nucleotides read TGTGCCAGCAGTCCGGGACTAGTTTCAAGTGAGCAGTTCTTC. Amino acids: CASSPGLVSSEQFF.

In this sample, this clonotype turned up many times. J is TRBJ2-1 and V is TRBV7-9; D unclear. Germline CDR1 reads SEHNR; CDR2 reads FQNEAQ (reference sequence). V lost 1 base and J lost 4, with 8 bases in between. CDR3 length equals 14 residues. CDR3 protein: CASSLVGQYNEQFF. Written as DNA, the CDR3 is TGTGCCAGCAGCTTAGTAGGGCAGTACAATGAGCAGTTCTTC.

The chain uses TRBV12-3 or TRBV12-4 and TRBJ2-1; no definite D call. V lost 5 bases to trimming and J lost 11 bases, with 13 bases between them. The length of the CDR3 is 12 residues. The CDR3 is CASSPPSWQQFF. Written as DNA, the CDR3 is TGTGCCAGCAGTCCCCCCAGTTGGCAGCAGTTCTTC.

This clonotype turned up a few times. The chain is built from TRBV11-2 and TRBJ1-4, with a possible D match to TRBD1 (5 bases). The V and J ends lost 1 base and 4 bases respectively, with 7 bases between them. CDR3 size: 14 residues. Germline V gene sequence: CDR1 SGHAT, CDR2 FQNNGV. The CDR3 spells CASSLGQSNEKLFF. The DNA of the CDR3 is TGTGCCAGCAGCTTAGGACAGAGTAATGAAAAACTGTTTTTT.

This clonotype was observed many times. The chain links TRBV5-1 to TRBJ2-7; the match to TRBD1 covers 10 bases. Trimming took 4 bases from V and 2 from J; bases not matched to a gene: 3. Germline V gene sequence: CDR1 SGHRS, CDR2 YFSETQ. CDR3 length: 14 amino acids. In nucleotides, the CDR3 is TGCGCCAGCAGCCGAGGACAGGGGGCCTACGAGCAGTACTTC. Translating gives CASSRGQGAYEQYF.

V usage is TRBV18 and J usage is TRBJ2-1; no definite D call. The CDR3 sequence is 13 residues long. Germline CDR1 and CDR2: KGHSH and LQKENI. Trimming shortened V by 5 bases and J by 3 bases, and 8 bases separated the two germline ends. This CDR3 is CASSFQVYNEQFF. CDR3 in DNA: TGTGCCAGCTCATTTCAGGTCTACAATGAGCAGTTCTTC.

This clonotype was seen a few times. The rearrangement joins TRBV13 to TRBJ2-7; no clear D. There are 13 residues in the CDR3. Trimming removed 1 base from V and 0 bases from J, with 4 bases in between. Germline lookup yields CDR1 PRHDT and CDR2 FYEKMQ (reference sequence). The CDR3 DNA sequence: TGTGCCAGCAGCTTAGAGAACTCCTACGAGCAGTACTTC. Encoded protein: CASSLENSYEQYF.

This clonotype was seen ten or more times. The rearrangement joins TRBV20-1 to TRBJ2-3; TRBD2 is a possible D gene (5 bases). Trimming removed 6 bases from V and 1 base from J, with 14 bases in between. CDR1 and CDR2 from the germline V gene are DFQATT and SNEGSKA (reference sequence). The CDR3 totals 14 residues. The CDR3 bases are TGCAGTGCCCCGGGGTTTCCTGGCACAGATACGCAGTATTTT. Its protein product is CSAPGFPGTDTQYF.

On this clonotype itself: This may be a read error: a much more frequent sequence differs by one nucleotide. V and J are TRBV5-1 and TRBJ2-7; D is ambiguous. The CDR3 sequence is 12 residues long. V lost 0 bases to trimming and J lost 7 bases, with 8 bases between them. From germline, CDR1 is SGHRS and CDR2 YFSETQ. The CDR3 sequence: CASSLGGDEQYF. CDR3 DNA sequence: TGCGCCAGCAGCTTGGGTGGGGATGAGCAGTACTTC.

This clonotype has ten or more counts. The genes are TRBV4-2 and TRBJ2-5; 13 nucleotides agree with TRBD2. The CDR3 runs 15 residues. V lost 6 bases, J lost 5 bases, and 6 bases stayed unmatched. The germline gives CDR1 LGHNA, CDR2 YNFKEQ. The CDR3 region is CASREGLAGEETQYF. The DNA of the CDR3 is TGTGCCAGCAGGGAAGGACTAGCGGGAGAGGAGACCCAGTACTTC.

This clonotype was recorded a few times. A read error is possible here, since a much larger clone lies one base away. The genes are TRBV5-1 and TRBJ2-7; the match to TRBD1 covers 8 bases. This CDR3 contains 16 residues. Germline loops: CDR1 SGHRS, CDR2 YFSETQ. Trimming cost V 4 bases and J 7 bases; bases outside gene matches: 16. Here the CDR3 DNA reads TGCGCCAGCAGCGTGGCGACAGGGGCAGTCTACAATGAGCAGTACTTC. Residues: CASSVATGAVYNEQYF. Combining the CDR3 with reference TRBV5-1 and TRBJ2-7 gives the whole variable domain KAGVTQTPRYLIKTRGQQVTLSCSPISGHRSVSWYQQTPGQGLQFLFEYFSETQRNKGNFPGRFSGRQFSNSRSEMNVSTLELGDSALYLCASSVATGAVYNEQYFGPGTRLTVT.

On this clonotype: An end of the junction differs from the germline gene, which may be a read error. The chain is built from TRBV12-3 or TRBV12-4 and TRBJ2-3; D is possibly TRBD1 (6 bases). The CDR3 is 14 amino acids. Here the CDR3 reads CASSLDMRSGVQYF. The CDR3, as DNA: TGTGCCAGCAGTCTAGACATGAGATCAGGGGTGCAGTATTTC.

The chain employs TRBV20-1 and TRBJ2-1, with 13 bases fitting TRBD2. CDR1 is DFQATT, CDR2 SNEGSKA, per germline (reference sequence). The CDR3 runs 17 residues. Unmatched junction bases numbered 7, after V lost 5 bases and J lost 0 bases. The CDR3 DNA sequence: TGCAGTGCTGGACGACTAGCGGGGGGTCTCTCCTACAATGAGCAGTTCTTC. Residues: CSAGRLAGGLSYNEQFF.

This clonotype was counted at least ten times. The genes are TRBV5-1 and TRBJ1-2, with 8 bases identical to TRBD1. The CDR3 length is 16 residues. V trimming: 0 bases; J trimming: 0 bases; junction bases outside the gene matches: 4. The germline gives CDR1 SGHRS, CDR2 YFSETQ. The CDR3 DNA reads TGCGCCAGCAGCTTGGGGACAGGGTATACTAACTATGGCTACACCTTC. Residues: CASSLGTGYTNYGYTF.